This is a list of T cell receptor beta chains from one sample in a study of blood T cells in healthy people across ages. Via MiXCR, TCRdb re-called the 5' RACE reads, giving one row per CDR3 protein. This sample has over a million distinct CDR3 sequences; almost 25% occur once, and the top ten carry around 0.7%. This sample also belongs to another study, concerning T cells of mothers and their children.

The specimen sequenced was blood. These receptors all stem from a girl aged 2 to 10 in good health. The CDR3 runs from the conserved cysteine through the conserved F or W. Each record gives: clone size, D gene, V gene, J gene, CDR3 DNA, CDR3 protein. A D gene is named only where the DNA matches it firmly. The size entry is marked missing in some rows and otherwise reads once, few, many or a size class.

>-|-|TRBV29-1|TRBJ1-1
TGCAGCGTTGTAGAAAACGCGGGGAACACTGAAGCTTTCTTT
CSVVENAGNTEAFF
>few|-|TRBV29-1|TRBJ1-4
TGCAGCGTTGAAGTAAGAGACAGAGATGAAAAACTGTTTTTT
CSVEVRDRDEKLFF
>few|-|TRBV12-3/TRBV12-4|TRBJ2-3
TGTGCCAGCAAGCTAGTGGGGACAACGCAGTATTTT
CASKLVGTTQYF
>few|-|TRBV19|TRBJ2-3
TGTGCCACCGCGGCACTGGGGGGTACGCAGTATTTT
CATAALGGTQYF
>-|TRBD2|TRBV24-1|TRBJ2-3
TGTGCCACCAGTGATTTATATGGACTAGACACAGATACGCAGTATTTT
CATSDLYGLDTDTQYF
>few|-|TRBV12-5|TRBJ2-3
TGTGCTAGTGGACCCGGGGGGCTGAGCACAGATACGCAGTATTTT
CASGPGGLSTDTQYF
>few|-|TRBV27|TRBJ1-1
TGTGCCAGCGGTCCGGGGTACACTGAAGCTTTCTTT
CASGPGYTEAFF
>-|TRBD1|TRBV7-9|TRBJ2-2
TGTGCCATCCCGGACAGGGGCACCGGGGAGCTGTTTTTT
CAIPDRGTGELFF
>few|-|TRBV29-1|TRBJ2-2
TGCAGCGTACTTACCGTTATATCCACCGGGGAGCTGTTTTTT
CSVLTVISTGELFF
>-|-|TRBV7-2|TRBJ2-5
TGTGCCAGCACCCGGCGATTTCAAGAGACCCAGTACTTC
CASTRRFQETQYF
>-|-|TRBV28|TRBJ1-2
TGTGCCAGCAGTTCGGGCTCTACAGGGACCTTACAAGATGGCTACACCTTC
CASSSGSTGTLQDGYTF
>few|-|TRBV7-6|TRBJ1-1
TGTGCCAGCAGCTTATCAGGCGTGAGGACTGAAGCTTTCTTT
CASSLSGVRTEAFF
>once|TRBD2|TRBV12-3/TRBV12-4|TRBJ2-3
TGTGCCAGCAGTCTACTAGCGGACCTCACAGATACGCAGTATTTT
CASSLLADLTDTQYF